This TCR beta chain was retrieved from a study of STAT3 mutations in large granular lymphocyte leukemia. Whole-study findings and limits: At least one immunodominant TCR beta clonotype appeared in every T-cell large granular lymphocyte leukemia patient.

Clones were read by immunoSEQ multiplex PCR, and TCRdb kept only the in-frame ones, dropping some. The table lists around 13,000 clones, more than 65% of them singletons. Trimming removed 6 bases at V and 4 bases at J, with 7 bases between. Per germline, CDR1 LNHDA and CDR2 SQIVND (reference sequence). The CDR3 runs 12 residues. Regarding this clone: The target antigen is unknown.

The sample comprised peripheral blood mononuclear cells. J is TRBJ1-5 and V is TRBV19; D is ambiguous. The source of this sequence is a man in his 60s with T-cell large granular lymphocyte leukemia. Some clones in this sample may be carry-over from other donors' samples. CDR3 nucleotides: TGTGCCAGTAGGGCGGATAATCAGCCCCAGCATTTT. It codes for CASRADNQPQHF.